One sample yielded the 20 T cell receptor beta chains listed below, sequenced in a study of blood T cell repertoires in COVID-19. The data were produced by immunoSEQ multiplex PCR, yet TCRdb's version contains in-frame clones alone and is incomplete. The sample carries under 400,000 clones, about 86% recorded once. Input material: PBMCs or T cells enriched from blood (not recorded which). The receptors here all came from a woman in her thirties or forties with acute COVID-19.

V usage is TRBV10-3 and J usage is TRBJ1-1; D gene unclear. Per the germline V gene, CDR1 is ENHRY and CDR2 is SYGVKD. This CDR3 has 14 amino acids. The V gene lost 5 bases and the J gene lost 1 base, with 11 bases spanning the gap. CDR3 amino acids: CAISPRHPNTEAFF. CDR3 bases: TGTGCCATCAGTCCCAGACACCCGAACACTGAAGCTTTCTTT.

This chain uses TRBV6-5 with TRBJ1-3; D remains ambiguous. The germline CDR1 and CDR2 sequences are MNHEY and SVGAGI. The V end was cut by 0 bases, the J end by 7 bases, with 10 bases between. The CDR3 is 14 amino acids. The CDR3 spells CASSYSSGGNTIYF. As DNA, the CDR3 is TGTGCCAGCAGTTACTCTAGCGGCGGGAACACCATATATTTT.

This chain uses TRBV20-1 with TRBJ2-3, with TRBD2 identical over 9 bases. Germline V gene lookup returns CDR1 DFQATT and CDR2 SNEGSKA (reference sequence). The length of the CDR3 is 15 residues. The junction had 6 bases not matched to a gene; V was cut back by 3 bases and J by 2 bases. This CDR3 is CSASPAGGHTDTQYF. CDR3 DNA sequence: TGCAGTGCTAGTCCCGCGGGGGGGCACACAGATACGCAGTATTTT.

V is TRBV7-9 and J is TRBJ2-5; D is perhaps TRBD2 (5 bases). Between the trimmed V and J ends, which lost 0 bases and 5 bases, there was a span of 22 bases. Per germline, CDR1 SEHNR and CDR2 FQNEAQ (reference sequence). The CDR3 loop spans 18 amino acids. CDR3: CASSLAGPLGRGGETQYF. The CDR3 coding sequence is TGTGCCAGCAGCTTAGCAGGCCCTTTAGGACGGGGTGGTGAGACCCAGTACTTC.

The chain couples TRBV5-1 to TRBJ2-4; D is perhaps TRBD1 (6 bases). This CDR3 contains 17 residues. Germline V gene lookup returns CDR1 SGHRS and CDR2 YFSETQ. V shed 4 bases and J shed 0 bases, with 17 bases lying between them. CDR3 coding DNA: TGCGCCAGCAGCGAAGGGACATCGGTCCTAGCCAAAAACATTCAGTACTTC. Translating gives CASSEGTSVLAKNIQYF.

The V and J genes are TRBV6-6 and TRBJ2-7; tentatively, D is TRBD2 (6 bases). The germline CDR1 and CDR2 sequences are MNHNY and SVGAGI (reference sequence). This CDR3 region has 12 residues. The germline V and J ends were trimmed by 6 bases and 2 bases, with 8 bases remaining between them. This chain's CDR3 is CASSPGAYEQYF. The CDR3, as DNA: TGTGCCAGCAGCCCGGGAGCCTACGAGCAGTACTTC.

The CDR3 is CASSYSRQGAPDTQYF. The DNA for the CDR3 is TGTGCCAGCAGTTACTCAAGACAGGGAGCTCCAGATACGCAGTATTTT. The chain couples TRBV6-5 to TRBJ2-3; 7 bases line up with TRBD1. V was clipped by 0 bases and J by 4 bases; unmatched bases: 7. The CDR3 consists of 16 residues. Germline CDR1 is MNHEY and CDR2 is SVGAGI.

The rearrangement joins TRBV5-4 to TRBJ2-3, with TRBD1 matching over 7 bases. CDR3 length equals 15 residues. Unmatched junction bases numbered 7, after V lost 4 bases and J lost 2 bases. Germline CDR1 is SGHNT and CDR2 is YYREEE (reference sequence). The CDR3 nucleotides read TGTGCCAGCAGCGCTTGGGACAGCCTCACAGATACGCAGTATTTT. This encodes CASSAWDSLTDTQYF.

The CDR3 nucleotides are TGTGCCAGCTCACCAGGCCTCTATAATTCACCCCTCCACTTT. Translation gives CASSPGLYNSPLHF. The V gene is TRBV18, the J gene TRBJ1-6; D is unresolved. This CDR3 region has 14 residues. In germline, CDR1 is KGHSH, CDR2 LQKENI. Between the trimmed V and J ends, which lost 2 bases and 3 bases, there was a span of 5 bases.

The V and J genes are TRBV15 and TRBJ2-7; 7 nucleotides match TRBD2. The ends lost 5 bases at V and 1 base at J; junction bases unmatched: 8. This CDR3 spans 15 amino acids. Germline assignment: CDR1 LNHNV and CDR2 YYDKDF (reference sequence). The CDR3 sequence is CATSVGGSLSYEQYF. The CDR3 nucleotides read TGTGCCACCAGCGTTGGCGGGAGTCTGTCCTACGAGCAGTACTTC. Full variable domain (remainder filled in from reference TRBV15 and TRBJ2-7): DAMVIQNPRYQVTQFGKPVTLSCSQTLNHNVMYWYQQKSSQAPKLLFHYYDKDFNNEADTPDNFQSRRPNTSFCFLDIRSPGLGDTAMYLCATSVGGSLSYEQYFGPGTRLTVT.

The chain recombines TRBV18 with TRBJ2-7; TRBD1 matches at 10 bases. This CDR3 comprises 14 residues. The V and J ends lost 3 bases and 4 bases, in that order; junction bases with no gene match: 3. Germline CDR1 reads KGHSH; CDR2 reads LQKENI. The DNA of the CDR3 is TGTGCCAGCTCACCTGGGGACAGGGGTTACGAGCAGTACTTC. It translates to CASSPGDRGYEQYF. Drawing the rest from reference TRBV18 and TRBJ2-7, the complete variable domain is NAGVMQNPRHLVRRRGQEARLRCSPMKGHSHVYWYRQLPEEGLKFMVYLQKENIIDESGMPKERFSAEFPKEGPSILRIQQVVRGDSAAYFCASSPGDRGYEQYFGPGTRLTVT.

The table lists this clone with a few counts. The V call is TRBV5-1, the J call TRBJ1-1; D is possibly TRBD1 (6 bases). Trimming left V 6 bases short and J 3 bases short, with 15 bases between. CDR3 size: 14 residues. The germline gives CDR1 SGHRS, CDR2 YFSETQ. DNA of the CDR3: TGCGCCAGCAACGTAGGGGGAGGGGACACTGAAGCTTTCTTT. Encoded protein: CASNVGGGDTEAFF.

The chain links TRBV19 to TRBJ1-4; 12 bases are shared with TRBD1. The CDR3 extends over 15 amino acids. Germline assignment: CDR1 LNHDA and CDR2 SQIVND (reference sequence). Losses at the gene ends were 5 bases for V and 10 bases for J; bases not matched to a gene: 8. DNA of the CDR3: TGTGCCAGTAGTCCTAGGGACAGGGGGCGTGGAAAACTGTTTTTT. Translated, it gives CASSPRDRGRGKLFF.

The chain uses TRBV2 and TRBJ1-5, with TRBD1 as a possible D gene (6 bases). Trimming pared 6 bases from V and 6 bases from J, leaving 15 bases between. Germline-derived CDR1 and CDR2 are SNHLY and FYNNEI. This CDR3 is built from 14 residues. DNA of the CDR3: TGTGCCAGCAGGGGCGGGTTCAGGGGTCAGCCCCAGCATTTT. Protein sequence: CASRGGFRGQPQHF.

The CDR3 protein is CASSQGPGQGMAGYTF. The CDR3 nucleotides are TGTGCCAGCAGCCAAGGACCGGGACAGGGGATGGCGGGCTACACCTTC. The chain links TRBV4-2 to TRBJ1-2, with 10 bases that match TRBD1. Unmatched junction bases numbered 10, after V lost 1 base and J lost 8 bases. The CDR3 contains 16 residues. Germline assignment: CDR1 LGHNA and CDR2 YNFKEQ.

The chain combines TRBV7-2 with TRBJ1-5; no definite D call. The CDR3 extends over 13 amino acids. With 1 base removed from V and 8 bases from J, the gap between germline ends came to 9 bases. Germline CDR1 and CDR2: SGHTA and FQGNSA. CDR3 bases: TGTGCCAGCAGCTTAGGTACCCGGGAGCCCCAGCATTTT. Its protein is CASSLGTREPQHF.

This clone was recorded once. CDR3 coding DNA: TGTGCCAGCAGCGAAGGGACAGACTATTCACCCCTCCACTTT. Its protein product is CASSEGTDYSPLHF. The genes are TRBV25-1 and TRBJ1-6; TRBD1 agrees at 7 bases. Germline V gene lookup returns CDR1 MGHDK and CDR2 SYGVNS. The CDR3 covers 14 residues. J gave up 8 bases and V 6 bases, and 7 bases lay outside the gene matches. Full variable domain (rest looked up from reference TRBV25-1 and TRBJ1-6): EADIYQTPRYLVIGTGKKITLECSQTMGHDKMYWYQQDPGMELHLIHYSYGVNSTEKGDLSSESTVSRIRTEHFPLTLESARPSHTSQYLCASSEGTDYSPLHFGNGTRLTVT.

The chain has TRBV3-1 (or the pseudogene TRBV3-2) and TRBJ2-1; maybe TRBD2 (6 bases). CDR1 is LGHDT and CDR2 is YNNKEL in the germline V gene (reference sequence). The CDR3 totals 15 residues. The V and J ends lost 4 bases and 10 bases respectively, with 20 bases between them. CDR3 residues: CASSPETSPPKEQFF. As DNA, the CDR3 is TGTGCCAGCAGCCCCGAAACTAGCCCCCCTAAGGAGCAGTTCTTC.

V gene TRBV7-8 combines with J gene TRBJ2-3; possible D gene TRBD1, 6 bases. Germline V gives CDR1 SGHVS, CDR2 FQNEAQ. The V and J ends lost 5 bases and 0 bases respectively, with 15 bases between them. This CDR3 is built from 16 residues. The CDR3 bases are TGTGCCAGCAGCCCGGACAGTCAGCCCAGCACAGATACGCAGTATTTT. This encodes CASSPDSQPSTDTQYF.

J is TRBJ1-4 and V is TRBV18; TRBD1 is a possible D gene (5 bases). Germline CDR1 and CDR2: KGHSH and LQKENI. V lost 2 bases and J lost 4, with 8 bases in between. The CDR3 extends over 14 amino acids. The CDR3 sequence is CASSPAGNNEKLFF. CDR3 sequence (DNA): TGTGCCAGCTCACCAGCAGGGAATAATGAAAAACTGTTTTTT.